This TCR beta chain was sequenced during a study of T cell responses to AZD1222 COVID-19 vaccine. The CDR3 totals 15 residues. V was clipped by 2 bases and J by 0 bases; unmatched bases: 1. Germline CDR1 reads SGHTS; CDR2 reads YDEGEE. Repertoires were generated with immunoSEQ multiplex PCR, while TCRdb's copy carries only in-frame clones and drops some. Seen here are 120,000 or so clones, roughly 89% observed once, and the top ten hold more than 14%. The origin of this receptor is an adult who received the AZD1222 COVID-19 vaccine. V is TRBV5-8 and J is TRBJ2-1; 8 bases agree with TRBD2. The source was peripheral blood, collected 28 days after the second AZD1222 dose. As DNA, the CDR3 is TGTGCCAGCAGCTTAACTAGCGGCTCCTACAATGAGCAGTTCTTC. Its translation is CASSLTSGSYNEQFF.